This TCR beta chain is drawn from a study of neoadjuvant nivolumab and ipilimumab in lung cancer (dated by TCRdb to about 2020). Broadly, across the study: Nivolumab was given at 3 mg/kg intravenously on days 1, 15 and 29, and the combination arm added ipilimumab 1 mg/kg on day 1 only. A total of 40 to 45 patients with operable NSCLC were treated in the trial, with approximately 23 randomized to nivolumab monotherapy and roughly 21 randomized to nivolumab plus ipilimumab. The major pathologic response (MPR) rate in the intention-to-treat population in each study arm was designated as the primary trial endpoint. Seven patients had matched pretherapy and resected tumor pairs analyzed, with four treated with nivolumab and three with nivolumab plus ipilimumab. The study compared TCR repertoires in pretherapy (baseline) peripheral blood with TCR repertoires in tumors resected at surgery following neoadjuvant immune checkpoint blockade.

With regard to this clone: What antigen it recognizes has not been identified. No base quality values were provided; no much bigger clone lies one nucleotide off.

The CDR3 contains 17 residues, cysteine and phenylalanine counted. Just CDR3 DNA is preserved here, 51 bases in frame from base 1. The sample's time point label is to be understood as: at surgical resection after neoadjuvant nivolumab +/- ipilimumab. The samples were obtained from NEOSTAR, a phase 2 randomized trial that tested neoadjuvant nivolumab or nivolumab plus ipilimumab, followed by surgery, in operable NSCLC. At resection, tumor-adjacent uninvolved lung was collected and used as a matched non-tumor comparison for resected tumor TCR repertoires. Libraries were prepared through the immunoSEQ multiplex PCR assay. The authors processed their data as follows. Richness and clonality were used to summarize the repertoires, and clones that significantly expanded or contracted between pre- and post-therapy samples were identified. TCRdb took this table from immuneACCESS and kept in-frame rearrangements with V and J called. Such tables lack part of the clones; where checked against another copy, unresolved V genes explain under half of the gap, and the rest is unexplained. V, J and clone size were drawn from that table, and D and trimming were deduced from the DNA. In all, the sample holds some 1,200 clones, and more than 80% of those were seen once. 6% to 7% of the sample is taken by the ten largest.

General study outcomes and caveats: Greater TCR richness and clonality were observed in resected tumors than in tumor-adjacent uninvolved lung, and increases were observed in more dual-therapy-treated tumors. TCR sequencing was performed in a small number of samples. Pretherapy blood TCR richness correlated positively with richness in tumors resected after neoadjuvant therapy (Spearman R ≈ 0.85). No significant correlation was found between TCR clonality and pathologic tumor regression, and only one major-pathologic-response sample was available for the clonality analysis. From pretherapy to surgery, increases in tumor T-cell richness and clonality were observed in three of three dual-therapy tumors but in only two of four nivolumab-treated tumors.

Here the sequenced sample was adjacent normal lung tissue, taken after neoadjuvant nivolumab, alone or with ipilimumab, at or shortly before surgery. The clonotype was recovered from an adult with non-small cell lung cancer. The rearrangement joined TRBV12-2 to TRBJ2-1; TRBD2 is the table's D call and was not checked against the DNA. TRBV12-2 is flagged as a pseudogene. The DNA sequence is TGTGCAAGTCGCTTAGTCGGTGGGGGGGGCCATTACAATGAGCAGTTCTTC. This codes for CASRLVGGGGHYNEQFF.